This T cell receptor beta chain was observed in a study of patients and donors after allogeneic stem cell transplantation. TCRdb reprocessed the RT-PCR reads with MiXCR, giving one entry per CDR3 protein. This repertoire shows about a million distinct CDR3 sequences, about a sixth found once; its top ten account for under 6.5%. This CDR3 is built from 15 residues. The germline CDR1 and CDR2 sequences are SGHRS and YFSETQ. The germline V and J ends were trimmed by 4 bases and 0 bases, with 11 bases remaining between them. Sequenced material: blood, either unsorted or a sorted T cell fraction (not recorded which). The genes are TRBV5-1 and TRBJ2-1; D gene ambiguous. This TCR came from a human donor who was either an allogeneic HSCT recipient or a stem cell or donor lymphocyte infusion donor (not recorded which). It is not recorded whose cells these are; they may come from a transplant donor. CDR3 sequence: CASSPRADSYNEQFF. CDR3 nucleotide sequence: TGCGCCAGCAGCCCTAGGGCGGACTCCTACAATGAGCAGTTCTTC. The variable domain in full, completed from reference TRBV5-1 and TRBJ2-1, reads KAGVTQTPRYLIKTRGQQVTLSCSPISGHRSVSWYQQTPGQGLQFLFEYFSETQRNKGNFPGRFSGRQFSNSRSEMNVSTLELGDSALYLCASSPRADSYNEQFFGPGTRLTVL.